The T cell receptor (beta chain) described here comes from a study of blood T cell repertoires in COVID-19. Using immunoSEQ multiplex PCR, the repertoire was profiled, and TCRdb retains in-frame clones only, with some absent. The sample has roughly 290,000 clones, about 86% seen once; the top ten hold 15% to 19%. CDR3 size: 12 residues. Germline-derived CDR1 and CDR2 are SGHNT and YENEEA. V lost 1 base and J lost 7; bases outside the gene matches: 0. The V and J genes are TRBV11-3 and TRBJ1-1; TRBD1 aligns across 7 bases. This clonotype was sampled from a person in their 70s with COVID-19, enrolled during active disease. What was sequenced was peripheral blood. The CDR3 DNA sequence: TGTGCCAGCAGCTTAGCAGGGGGTGAAGCTTTCTTT. Translated, it gives CASSLAGGEAFF.